The T cell receptor (beta chain) under discussion was sequenced for a study of blood T cell repertoires in COVID-19. For the study at large: COVID-19 samples, acute and convalescent, were from the United States, Italy and Spain. PBMCs, B-cell-depleted T cells, or T cells provided the cDNA or gDNA that made up the material.

Original processing methods: Amplification with reference gene primers provided the estimates of nucleated cell counts. Data came from immunoSEQ multiplex PCR; TCRdb stores just in-frame clones and leaves some out. V, J and clone size reflect that table, while D and trimming were determined from the DNA. There are about 30,000 clones in the sample; 70% to 80% occur only once, and roughly a third lies in the top ten. Germline CDR1 is SNHLY and CDR2 is FYNNEI. The CDR3 runs to 15 residues. Trimming removed 3 bases from V and 3 bases from J; junction bases left unmatched: 4. Sequencing input: peripheral blood. This sequence joins TRBV2 and TRBJ2-7; 11 positions agree with TRBD2. The TCR was taken from a man older than 75 with acute or convalescent COVID-19. CDR3 DNA sequence: TGTGCCAGCAGTGAGGGACTAGCGGTTATCTACGAGCAGTACTTC. Translating gives CASSEGLAVIYEQYF.